This T cell receptor beta chain was recorded in a study of Ad26.COV2.S vaccination and SARS-CoV-2 variants. Study summary: Recipients of Ad26.COV2.S got it intramuscularly, once or twice 56 days apart.

As to this clone: No antigen is known for it.

The J segment lost 1 base and the V segment lost 5 bases, leaving 10 bases of the junction unmatched. Germline loops: CDR1 LGHNT, CDR2 FRNRAP. The CDR3 loop spans 16 amino acids. Study-wide findings and caveats: Recipients of either vaccine or placebo displayed similar breadth of non-spike TCRs. Participants in the vaccine arm had higher spike-specific TCR breadth; placebo recipients had lower. Measures of TCR breadth and depth may have fallen short of total T cell responses.

TCRdb keeps only in-frame clones here, not all; method: immunoSEQ multiplex PCR. The table records 300,000 to 400,000 clones, about nine tenths of them present only once. The treatment was: about 20 received Ad26.COV2.S at low or high dose, single or two shots; roughly 5 received placebo; per-sample allocation not given. Samples were taken on day 63 after the first vaccine or placebo injection. The clonotype comes from a person aged 18 to 59 who received the Ad26.COV2.S COVID-19 vaccine or a placebo. This material consisted of peripheral blood, taken in a trial of Ad26.COV2.S vaccine versus placebo. The chain uses TRBV12-5 and TRBJ2-7; TRBD1 matches at 8 bases. The CDR3 nucleotides are TGTGCTAGTGGTCCGCGCGCAGGGGGCTTTTCCTACGAGCAGTACTTC. This encodes CASGPRAGGFSYEQYF. Looking up the rest from reference TRBV12-5 and TRBJ2-7 gives the full variable domain: DARVTQTPRHKVTEMGQEVTMRCQPILGHNTVFWYRQTMMQGLELLAYFRNRAPLDDSGMPKDRFSAEMPDATLATLKIQPSEPRDSAVYFCASGPRAGGFSYEQYFGPGTRLTVT.